This T cell receptor (beta chain) was sequenced during a study of shared clonotypes between healthy human individuals. About the study: Researchers assigned three CD4 naive, three CD4 memory, two CD8 naive and one CD8 memory plate to each donor. Points from the study as a whole: Naive subsets, compared against memory subsets, generally had larger estimated richness values.

On this clone itself: Antigen specificity is unknown.

The germline gives CDR1 LGHNA, CDR2 YNFKEQ. The germline V and J ends were trimmed by 0 bases and 6 bases, with 16 bases remaining between them. CDR3 size: 16 residues. Only in-frame clones appear in the TCRdb table, and some are missing; sequencing was by immunoSEQ multiplex PCR. The table records under 1,100,000 clones, roughly 80% of them present only once. This TCR was sampled from a man younger than 30 in good health. Source material: memory CD4+ T cells sorted from blood. Subset indicated: CD45RA-negative fraction. The chain couples TRBV4-2 to TRBJ2-3, with D maybe TRBD1 (6 bases). CDR3 nucleotide sequence: TGTGCCAGCAGCCAAGATCGCCCAGGGGTAGGGGATACGCAGTATTTT. Amino acid sequence: CASSQDRPGVGDTQYF.